The source of this TCR beta chain is a study of molecular identifiers for immune sequencing clone quantification. Study in general: In replicates, RNA from approximately 20,000 or 100,000 naive CD8 cells was split five ways, four sequenced.

Sorted naive CD8 T cells were those defined as CD8+CD4-CCR7+CD45RA+. CDR3 size: 14 residues. CDR1 and CDR2 (germline): MNHNS, SASEGT. V was pared by 4 bases and J by 2 bases, with 4 bases of the junction left unmatched. TCRdb ran MiXCR on the PCR reads and lists one entry per CDR3 protein. The data show around 470,000 distinct CDR3 sequences, with roughly a fifth seen just once and 0.7% to 0.95% held by the top ten. Sample: naive CD8+ T cells from blood, with Jurkat cell RNA spiked in. Subset specified: FACS-sorted CD8+CD4-CCR7+CD45RA+ naive T cells. The genes are TRBV6-1 and TRBJ1-2; the match to TRBD1 covers 7 bases. The source of this sequence is a human donor in good health. Some libraries in this study had Jurkat cell RNA spiked in. The CDR3: CASSVRDSNYGYTF. CDR3 DNA: TGTGCCAGCAGTGTACGGGACAGCAACTATGGCTACACCTTC.